A single sample gave rise to the 30 T cell receptor beta chains below, sequenced in a study of blood T cell repertoires in COVID-19. Clones were read by immunoSEQ multiplex PCR, and TCRdb kept only the in-frame ones, dropping some. The sample has 30,000 to 40,000 clones; 83% are singletons. The sample taken for sequencing was peripheral blood. All receptors come from a man aged 45-60 years with acute or convalescent COVID-19.

This chain uses TRBV5-1 with TRBJ2-1, with 12 nucleotides matching TRBD2. The CDR3 contains 16 residues. V was clipped by 0 bases and J by 7 bases; unmatched bases: 5. Germline assignment: CDR1 SGHRS and CDR2 YFSETQ. CDR3 residues: CASSLATSGSGNEQFF. The CDR3 DNA reads TGCGCCAGCAGCTTGGCGACTAGCGGGAGCGGGAATGAGCAGTTCTTC. The complete variable domain, with remaining parts taken from reference TRBV5-1 and TRBJ2-1, reads KAGVTQTPRYLIKTRGQQVTLSCSPISGHRSVSWYQQTPGQGLQFLFEYFSETQRNKGNFPGRFSGRQFSNSRSEMNVSTLELGDSALYLCASSLATSGSGNEQFFGPGTRLTVL.

The chain combines TRBV9 with TRBJ2-7, with TRBD1 identical over 7 bases. V gave up 0 bases and J gave up 6 bases; unmatched junction bases: 9. The CDR3 consists of 15 residues. Germline lookup yields CDR1 SGDLS and CDR2 YYNGEE. This CDR3 is CASSVETGQRGEQYF. In nucleotides, the CDR3 is TGTGCCAGCAGCGTAGAGACAGGGCAAAGGGGCGAGCAGTACTTC.

J is TRBJ1-5 and V is TRBV19, with 9 bases that match TRBD1. V gave up 5 bases and J gave up 4 bases; unmatched junction bases: 3. This CDR3 comprises 14 residues. Germline CDR1 is LNHDA and CDR2 is SQIVND (reference sequence). The CDR3 region has the DNA TGTGCCAGTAGTGAGACAGGGGGTAATCAGCCCCAGCATTTT. This encodes CASSETGGNQPQHF.

This clone was counted only a few times. The V and J genes are TRBV7-3 and TRBJ2-7; perhaps TRBD2 as D (7 bases). The germline V and J ends were trimmed by 1 base and 0 bases, with 10 bases remaining between them. The germline V gene has CDR1 SGHTA and CDR2 FQGTGA. The CDR3 totals 15 residues. CDR3 sequence (DNA): TGTGCCAGCAGCTTAAAGGGGGGGAGCTCCTACGAGCAGTACTTC. It encodes CASSLKGGSSYEQYF.

The chain joins TRBV6-5 to TRBJ2-1, with TRBD1 matching over 7 bases. Looked up from germline, CDR1 is MNHEY and CDR2 is SVGAGI. With 0 bases clipped from V and 7 bases from J, the junction kept 3 bases outside the gene matches. CDR3 length: 14 residues. The CDR3 region has the DNA TGTGCCAGCAGTTACTCATCCAGGGGGAATGAGCAGTTCTTC. Its translation is CASSYSSRGNEQFF.

The genes are TRBV21-1 and TRBJ2-7; the table's D call, TRBD1, was not checked against the DNA. TRBV21-1 is tagged as a pseudogene. CDR3 size: 14 residues. CDR3 sequence: CASSKVQGAGEQYF. CDR3 DNA sequence: TGTGCCAGCAGCAAAGTACAGGGAGCAGGCGAGCAGTACTTC.

The gene calls are TRBV24-1 and TRBJ1-6; D remains unclear. Germline CDR1 and CDR2: KGHDR and SFDVKD. This CDR3 region has 12 residues. V lost 1 base, J lost 14 bases, and 8 bases lay in between. CDR3 sequence (DNA): TGTGCCACCAGTGATTTAGAGGGAGCCCTCCACTTT. Amino acid sequence: CATSDLEGALHF.

The rearrangement joins TRBV7-6 to TRBJ2-5; 12 bases are a match to TRBD1. The CDR3 is made up of 15 amino acids. The junction had 7 bases not matched to a gene; V was cut back by 7 bases and J by 4 bases. CDR1 and CDR2 from the germline V gene are SGHVS and FNYEAQ. The CDR3 DNA sequence: TGTGCCAGCACCCAAGGGACAGGGGGCTCAGAGACCCAGTACTTC. Amino acid sequence: CASTQGTGGSETQYF.

This clone occurred a few times. The chain links TRBV19 to TRBJ2-7; 7 bases are a match to TRBD2. V was pared by 5 bases and J by 6 bases, with 7 bases of the junction left unmatched. This CDR3 is built from 13 residues. CDR1 LNHDA and CDR2 SQIVND come from the germline V gene (reference sequence). The chain's CDR3 is CASSYAGAREQYF. The CDR3 DNA is TGTGCCAGTAGTTACGCGGGAGCCCGCGAGCAGTACTTC.

This clone was counted a few times. V and J are TRBV9 and TRBJ2-5, with D possibly TRBD1 on 6 matching bases. The V gene lost 3 bases and the J gene lost 1 base, with 10 bases spanning the gap. The CDR3 length is 14 residues. Germline lookup yields CDR1 SGDLS and CDR2 YYNGEE. The CDR3: CASSAGASQETQYF. CDR3 nucleotide sequence: TGTGCCAGCAGCGCAGGGGCCTCCCAAGAGACCCAGTACTTC.

The chain is built from TRBV6-5 and TRBJ1-5, with 9 bases matching TRBD1. The CDR3 has 15 residues. Germline V lookup: CDR1 MNHEY, CDR2 SVGAGI. V gave up 6 bases and J gave up 6 bases; unmatched junction bases: 9. CDR3 DNA: TGTGCCAGCAGAGACCCGACAGGGGGAAGTCAGCCCCAGCATTTT. Translation: CASRDPTGGSQPQHF.

The rearrangement links TRBV18 to TRBJ2-2; TRBD1 might be the D (6 bases). This CDR3 contains 17 residues. Trimming stripped 5 bases from V and 6 bases from J, with 22 bases between. Germline-derived CDR1 and CDR2 are KGHSH and LQKENI. CDR3 in amino acids: CASSSWTEKFEAGELFF. The CDR3 DNA sequence: TGTGCCAGCTCATCATGGACAGAAAAATTCGAAGCCGGGGAGCTGTTTTTT.

The chain employs TRBV10-2 and TRBJ1-1; no definite D call. Trimming cost V 8 bases and J 4 bases, with 14 bases left between them. Germline V gives CDR1 WSHSY, CDR2 SAAADI. This CDR3 region has 13 residues. The CDR3 loop is CASRESGGTEAFF. The CDR3 DNA sequence: TGCGCCAGCCGCGAGTCGGGAGGCACTGAAGCTTTCTTT.

The J gene is TRBJ2-3, the V gene TRBV12-5, with a possible D match to TRBD2 (6 bases). From germline, CDR1 is LGHNT and CDR2 FRNRAP. With 0 bases removed from V and 0 bases from J, the gap between germline ends came to 16 bases. This CDR3 has 18 amino acids. The DNA of the CDR3 is TGTGCTAGTGGTTTGGTAAGAGAGGGAGGTCATAGCACAGATACGCAGTATTTT. Translated: CASGLVREGGHSTDTQYF. Full variable domain (missing parts from reference TRBV12-5 and TRBJ2-3): DARVTQTPRHKVTEMGQEVTMRCQPILGHNTVFWYRQTMMQGLELLAYFRNRAPLDDSGMPKDRFSAEMPDATLATLKIQPSEPRDSAVYFCASGLVREGGHSTDTQYFGPGTRLTVL.

The rearrangement uses TRBV30 and TRBJ2-2; TRBD2 matches 8 bases. The trim removed 2 bases at V and 7 bases at J, leaving 6 bases unmatched. The CDR3 extends over 14 amino acids. Germline V gives CDR1 GTSNPN, CDR2 SVGIG (reference sequence). In DNA, the CDR3 is TGTGCCTGGAGTACCGGACTAGCAGGCGGGGAGCTGTTTTTT. Its translation: CAWSTGLAGGELFF.

V usage is TRBV4-1 and J usage is TRBJ2-2; 11 bases are shared with TRBD1. In germline, CDR1 is MGHRA, CDR2 YSYEKL. Unmatched junction bases numbered 12, after V lost 3 bases and J lost 6 bases. This CDR3 region has 18 residues. The CDR3 region has the DNA TGCGCCAGCAGCCAGGGGGAAGTGGGACAGGGGGTCCCCGGGGAGCTGTTTTTT. Protein sequence: CASSQGEVGQGVPGELFF.

The rearrangement uses TRBV2 and TRBJ2-3; the match to TRBD2 covers 9 bases. The CDR3 consists of 15 residues. The germline V gene has CDR1 SNHLY and CDR2 FYNNEI. Trimming took 2 bases from V and 3 from J; bases not matched to a gene: 3. The chain's CDR3 is CASSEPSGVTDTQYF. For the CDR3, the DNA is TGTGCCAGCAGTGAACCTAGCGGGGTGACAGATACGCAGTATTTT.

The CDR3 DNA reads as TGCGCCAGCAGAGTAGGGGCTCCGGATGAAAAACTGTTTTTT. It encodes CASRVGAPDEKLFF. The rearrangement uses TRBV5-1 and TRBJ1-4, with D maybe TRBD1 (5 bases). V lost 5 bases and J 6 bases, leaving 14 bases between the germline ends. This CDR3 contains 14 residues. Germline CDR1 reads SGHRS; CDR2 reads YFSETQ.

The chain couples TRBV29-1 to TRBJ2-1; TRBD2 matches 12 bases. V dropped 7 bases and J dropped 4; count of bases not matched to a gene: 5. This CDR3 is built from 14 residues. Germline-derived CDR1 and CDR2 are SQVTM and ANQGSEA. In DNA form, the CDR3 reads TGCAGCGACCAACTAGCGGGGGGTTACAATGAGCAGTTCTTC. It specifies CSDQLAGGYNEQFF.

The chain carries TRBV29-1 and TRBJ2-3, with D tentatively TRBD1 (5 bases). Germline CDR1 and CDR2: SQVTM and ANQGSEA. This CDR3 contains 14 residues. Trimming removed 8 bases at V and 2 bases at J, with 17 bases between. The CDR3: CSFLRGFSTDTQYF. The CDR3 bases are TGCAGCTTCCTTAGGGGCTTCTCCACAGATACGCAGTATTTT.

V is TRBV30 and J is TRBJ1-4; D perhaps matches TRBD1 (6 bases). Trimming took 0 bases from V and 5 from J, leaving 10 bases between them. CDR3 size: 14 residues. Germline V CDR1 and CDR2: GTSNPN, SVGIG (reference sequence). Here the CDR3 DNA reads TGTGCCTGGAGTGTGGGGCAGGGGAATGAAAAACTGTTTTTT. This gives the protein CAWSVGQGNEKLFF.

V is TRBV7-3 and J is TRBJ2-7; 10 nucleotides match TRBD1. Germline V gives CDR1 SGHTA, CDR2 FQGTGA. With V trimmed by 4 bases and J by 7 bases, 4 bases remained unmatched. CDR3 length: 13 amino acids. The CDR3 sequence: CASSSWTGGEQYF. CDR3 in DNA: TGTGCCAGCAGCTCTTGGACAGGGGGGGAGCAGTACTTC.

This sequence joins TRBV12-3 or TRBV12-4 and TRBJ2-7; D may be TRBD2 (6 bases). The V end lost 6 bases, the J end lost 2 bases, and 11 bases lay between the germline ends. The CDR3 is 13 residues long. The CDR3 loop reads CASSPSEAYEQYF. In DNA form, the CDR3 reads TGTGCCAGCAGCCCTAGCGAAGCCTACGAGCAGTACTTC.

The V call is TRBV9, the J call TRBJ1-6; D might be TRBD1 (6 bases). Per germline, CDR1 SGDLS and CDR2 YYNGEE. Trimming shortened V by 0 bases and J by 2 bases, and 12 bases separated the two germline ends. The CDR3 has 17 amino acids. The CDR3 DNA sequence: TGTGCCAGCAGCGTAGGAGGGGGTCTCGCCTATAATTCACCCCTCCACTTT. Protein: CASSVGGGLAYNSPLHF.

The CDR3 bases are TGTGCCAGCAGCTTAGACACAGGGAACTATGGCTACACCTTC. Translation gives CASSLDTGNYGYTF. The rearrangement joins TRBV7-8 to TRBJ1-2; D might be TRBD1 (6 bases). V lost 1 base to trimming and J lost 2 bases, with 8 bases between them. CDR3 length: 14 residues. Per germline, CDR1 SGHVS and CDR2 FQNEAQ.

The chain is built from TRBV9 and TRBJ1-5, with 7 positions matching TRBD1. CDR1 SGDLS and CDR2 YYNGEE come from the germline V gene. The CDR3 is made up of 12 amino acids. The V gene end was trimmed by 4 bases and the J gene end by 7 bases; junction bases not matched to a gene: 2. CDR3 coding DNA: TGTGCCAGCAGCTCAGGGGGGCAGCCCCAGCATTTT. Encoded protein: CASSSGGQPQHF.

V is TRBV6-6 and J is TRBJ1-1, with D hard to call. This CDR3 has 13 residues. V was trimmed by 7 bases and J by 1 base, leaving 10 bases between them. Germline V gene sequence: CDR1 MNHNY, CDR2 SVGAGI (reference sequence). CDR3 nucleotide sequence: TGTGCCAGCAAATATGGAGAGAACACTGAAGCTTTCTTT. Amino acids: CASKYGENTEAFF.

This clone has only one observation. The chain has TRBV2 and TRBJ2-5; 9 bases are shared with TRBD2. Looked up from germline, CDR1 is SNHLY and CDR2 is FYNNEI. Trimming cost V 7 bases and J 3 bases; bases outside gene matches: 9. The CDR3 sequence is 15 residues long. This CDR3 is CASILAAGGKETQYF. CDR3 in DNA: TGTGCCAGCATCTTGGCGGCGGGGGGGAAAGAGACCCAGTACTTC.

The chain employs TRBV6-6 and TRBJ1-4; TRBD1 aligns across 7 bases. The CDR3 covers 12 residues. Germline V gene data show CDR1 as MNHNY and CDR2 as SVGAGI (reference sequence). The trim removed 4 bases at V and 7 bases at J, leaving 0 bases unmatched. The CDR3 coding sequence is TGTGCCAGCAGTTGGGACAGTGAAAAACTGTTTTTT. As protein: CASSWDSEKLFF.

V and J are TRBV9 and TRBJ1-4; no definite D call. V gave up 0 bases and J gave up 5 bases, with 8 bases separating them. Germline V gene sequence: CDR1 SGDLS, CDR2 YYNGEE. The CDR3 extends over 14 amino acids. The CDR3 reads CASSVGTQNEKLFF. CDR3 DNA sequence: TGTGCCAGCAGCGTAGGGACTCAGAATGAAAAACTGTTTTTT.